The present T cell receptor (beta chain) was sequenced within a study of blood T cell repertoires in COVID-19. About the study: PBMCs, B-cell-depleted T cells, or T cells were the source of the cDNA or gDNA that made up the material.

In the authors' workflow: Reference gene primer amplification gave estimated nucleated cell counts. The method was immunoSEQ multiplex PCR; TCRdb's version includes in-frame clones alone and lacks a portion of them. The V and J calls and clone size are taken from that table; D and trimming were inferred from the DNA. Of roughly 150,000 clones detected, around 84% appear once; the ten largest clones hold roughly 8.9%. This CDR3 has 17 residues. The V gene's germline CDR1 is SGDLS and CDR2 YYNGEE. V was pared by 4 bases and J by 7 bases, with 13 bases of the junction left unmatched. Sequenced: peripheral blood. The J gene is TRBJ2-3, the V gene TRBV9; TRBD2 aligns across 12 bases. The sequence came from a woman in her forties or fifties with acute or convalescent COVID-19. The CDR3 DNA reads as TGTGCCAGCAGCTCCAAGACTAGCGGGAGTGTGGGGAATACGCAGTATTTT. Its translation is CASSSKTSGSVGNTQYF.